The 17 T cell receptor beta chains below come from one sample, sequenced in a study of cytotoxic CD8 clonotypes in ibrutinib-treated CLL. Data came from immunoSEQ multiplex PCR; TCRdb stores just in-frame clones and leaves some out. The sample has about 310,000 clones, roughly 79% seen once. The sample here was PBMCs, taken before ibrutinib treatment. Receptors originate from a human donor with chronic lymphocytic leukemia.

The chain joins TRBV10-3 to TRBJ2-1, with TRBD2 matching over 9 bases. V lost 5 bases and J lost 6; bases outside the gene matches: 8. The V gene's germline CDR1 is ENHRY and CDR2 SYGVKD. The CDR3 contains 15 residues. The DNA for the CDR3 is TGTGCCATCAGTATAATAGCGGGAGTTTCCAATGAGCAGTTCTTC. Amino acids: CAISIIAGVSNEQFF.

This clone was picked up a small number of times. The chain is built from TRBV19 and TRBJ2-5, with TRBD1 identical over 9 bases. This CDR3 spans 14 amino acids. The V gene's germline CDR1 is LNHDA and CDR2 SQIVND (reference sequence). With V trimmed by 1 base and J by 9 bases, 6 bases remained unmatched. CDR3 sequence reads: CASSIAPDRGAQYF. The DNA of the CDR3 is TGTGCCAGTAGTATAGCCCCTGACAGGGGGGCCCAGTACTTC.

J is TRBJ2-7 and V is TRBV6-1, with 10 bases fitting TRBD1. Germline CDR1 reads MNHNS; CDR2 reads SASEGT. V was pared by 10 bases and J by 4 bases, with 7 bases of the junction left unmatched. The CDR3 sequence is 13 residues long. The CDR3 bases are TGTGCCACCACGGGACAGGGGCAGTACGAGCAGTACTTC. Translation gives CATTGQGQYEQYF.

The chain links TRBV18 to TRBJ1-3; a weak D match, TRBD1 (5 bases). The germline V and J ends were trimmed by 0 bases and 0 bases, with 12 bases remaining between them. The germline CDR1 and CDR2 sequences are KGHSH and LQKENI. There are 17 residues in the CDR3. The CDR3 is CASSPPGTASSGNTIYF. The DNA for the CDR3 is TGTGCCAGCTCACCACCGGGGACCGCGAGCTCTGGAAACACCATATATTTT.

This rearrangement joins TRBV27 to TRBJ2-3; D might be TRBD1 or TRBD2, each matching 5 bases. Germline CDR1 and CDR2: MNHEY and SMNVEV (reference sequence). V was trimmed by 6 bases and J by 6 bases, leaving 22 bases between them. This CDR3 is 16 amino acids long. Here the CDR3 DNA reads TGTGCCAGCAGGTTAGGCCTGGGTCGTGAGGGGGATACGCAGTATTTT. This encodes CASRLGLGREGDTQYF.

This clone was picked up one time. V is TRBV6-5 and J is TRBJ1-4; TRBD1 matches at 8 bases. This CDR3 comprises 14 residues. Germline V lookup: CDR1 MNHEY, CDR2 SVGAGI. Trimming removed 0 bases from V and 7 bases from J; junction bases left unmatched: 1. This CDR3 reads CASSYSRGPEKLFF. In DNA, the CDR3 is TGTGCCAGCAGTTACTCCAGGGGGCCTGAAAAACTGTTTTTT.

The gene calls are TRBV7-9 and TRBJ2-5, with D hard to call. CDR3 size: 15 residues. V was trimmed by 2 bases and J by 2 bases, leaving 12 bases between them. The germline V gene encodes CDR1 SEHNR and CDR2 FQNEAQ (reference sequence). The CDR3 protein is CASSLLKAVQETQYF. CDR3 DNA: TGTGCCAGCAGCTTATTGAAGGCAGTTCAAGAGACCCAGTACTTC.

The chain carries TRBV4-2 and TRBJ1-2; no reliable D call. Per germline, CDR1 LGHNA and CDR2 YNFKEQ. This CDR3 region has 13 residues. V was shortened by 4 bases and J by 5 bases, with 11 bases between the two germline ends. The CDR3 sequence: CASSRESGYGYTF. The CDR3 DNA follows: TGTGCCAGCAGCCGGGAGTCGGGGTATGGCTACACCTTC.

This clone was seen a single time. This rearrangement joins TRBV30 to TRBJ2-7; 9 bases are shared with TRBD1. The CDR3 extends over 17 amino acids. The V gene's germline CDR1 is GTSNPN and CDR2 SVGIG (reference sequence). V lost 1 base, J lost 5 bases, and 15 bases stayed unmatched. The CDR3 nucleotides are TGTGCCTGGAGTGCGACCCTCCGGTGGGACAGGGACCACGAGCAGTACTTC. As protein: CAWSATLRWDRDHEQYF.

J is TRBJ2-7 and V is TRBV6-1; 10 nucleotides agree with TRBD1. The CDR3 runs to 15 residues. Germline CDR1 and CDR2: MNHNS and SASEGT. Trimming at V came to 4 bases and at J to 3 bases, leaving 6 bases not matched to a gene. The CDR3 is CASSGSGTGVYEQYF. In DNA, the CDR3 is TGTGCCAGCAGTGGATCCGGGACAGGGGTCTACGAGCAGTACTTC.

This chain joins TRBV5-1 and TRBJ2-5, with D unresolved. The length of the CDR3 is 13 residues. CDR1 SGHRS and CDR2 YFSETQ come from the germline V gene. V shed 2 bases and J shed 2 bases, with 7 bases lying between them. CDR3: CASSFNTQETQYF. CDR3 coding DNA: TGCGCCAGCAGCTTTAACACACAAGAGACCCAGTACTTC.

Notes on this clone: Within the sample, other DNA sequences also encode this same CDR3. The rearrangement links TRBV27 to TRBJ1-1, with no clear D. CDR1 MNHEY and CDR2 SMNVEV come from the germline V gene (reference sequence). The CDR3 runs 13 residues. V gave up 2 bases and J gave up 0 bases, with 4 bases separating them. CDR3 sequence: CASSLGMNTEAFF. The CDR3 coding sequence is TGTGCCAGCAGTTTAGGCATGAACACTGAAGCTTTCTTT.

V and J are TRBV9 and TRBJ2-1, with 7 bases identical to TRBD2. The trim removed 0 bases at V and 4 bases at J, leaving 10 bases unmatched. From germline, CDR1 is SGDLS and CDR2 YYNGEE. CDR3 length equals 17 residues. CDR3 region: CASSVVWAGANYNEQFF. For the CDR3, the DNA is TGTGCCAGCAGCGTAGTTTGGGCGGGAGCTAATTACAATGAGCAGTTCTTC.

CDR3 sequence (DNA): TGTGCCAGCAGTTACTCTGCAGGGGGAAACACTGAAGCTTTCTTT. As protein: CASSYSAGGNTEAFF. V is TRBV6-6 and J is TRBJ1-1, with TRBD1 matching 7 bases. The V gene's germline CDR1 is MNHNY and CDR2 SVGAGI (reference sequence). V lost 0 bases and J lost 2; bases outside the gene matches: 3. The CDR3 sequence is 15 residues long.

This clone showed up just once. This chain uses TRBV11-2 with TRBJ2-3; TRBD1 or TRBD2 may be the D gene (5 bases each). The CDR3 contains 17 residues. Germline V CDR1 and CDR2: SGHAT, FQNNGV. Trimming stripped 5 bases from V and 0 bases from J, with 18 bases between. The CDR3 sequence is CASSTSIGARSTDTQYF. The CDR3 nucleotides read TGTGCCAGCAGCACCTCGATCGGGGCACGCAGCACAGATACGCAGTATTTT.

The V call is TRBV18, the J call TRBJ1-1; unclear D gene. The CDR3 consists of 13 residues. Trimming left V 3 bases short and J 2 bases short, with 7 bases between. Germline values: CDR1 KGHSH, CDR2 LQKENI. The CDR3 loop reads CASSPSGNTEAFF. DNA of the CDR3: TGTGCCAGCTCACCGTCTGGCAACACTGAAGCTTTCTTT.

The chain joins TRBV7-9 to TRBJ2-2, with D possibly TRBD2 on 6 matching bases. CDR1 and CDR2 from the germline V gene are SEHNR and FQNEAQ (reference sequence). The V gene lost 6 bases and the J gene lost 5 bases, with 10 bases spanning the gap. This CDR3 comprises 13 residues. The CDR3 reads CASSRGLTGELFF. DNA for the CDR3: TGTGCCAGCAGTAGGGGACTTACCGGGGAGCTGTTTTTT.